Only a few counts were recorded for the clone carrying this TCR beta chain. What it binds is not known. Per the germline V gene, CDR1 is SGHDT and CDR2 is YYEEEE. The CDR3 runs 17 residues. V lost 4 bases and J 9 bases, leaving 27 bases between the germline ends. Unique molecular identifiers had been added to the TCR beta cDNA libraries. cDNA molecules numbering about 490,000 came from around 0.96 to 9.9 million T cells. MiXCR, run by TCRdb on the PCR reads, gives a single entry per CDR3 protein. Seen here are more than 500,000 distinct CDR3 sequences, 34% observed once, and the top ten hold 4.5% to 7.5%. The data are from a study of post-analysis software for immune sequencing data. Study-level background: As for disease course, relapsing-remitting, secondary progressive and progressive-relapsing multiple sclerosis were all included. Whole-study findings and limits: Elevated frequency relative to controls characterized 4 or 5 TRBV segments in patients, TRBV5-6, TRBV5-1 and TRBV20-1 among them. Samples made in the same batch grouped tightly together by F measure. Comparison with controls showed significantly lower normalized Chao1 diversity in multiple sclerosis patients.

This clonotype was sampled from a girl under 18 with multiple sclerosis. Specimen: blood. This chain joins TRBV5-6 and TRBJ2-3, with D possibly being TRBD2 (5 bases). As DNA, the CDR3 is TGTGCCAGCAGCCCCCGAATCCGTGACCGTTACACGGGGACGCAGTATTTT. This sequence encodes CASSPRIRDRYTGTQYF.